The 20 T cell receptor beta chains below come from one sample, sequenced in a study of blood T cell repertoires in COVID-19. Here immunoSEQ multiplex PCR was the method, and the copy in TCRdb shows in-frame clones only, minus some. The data hold tens of thousands of clones, with approximately 86% observed a single time. The material sequenced was peripheral blood. The receptor source for this set is a human donor in a cohort sampled during active COVID-19.

This clone was recorded once. V gene TRBV2 combines with J gene TRBJ2-4; D is perhaps TRBD1 (5 bases). Germline CDR1 is SNHLY and CDR2 is FYNNEI. The CDR3 is made up of 17 amino acids. V lost 3 bases and J 3 bases, leaving 18 bases between the germline ends. This chain's CDR3 is CASSEVGTGPDKNIQYF. For the CDR3, the DNA is TGTGCCAGCAGTGAGGTAGGAACAGGCCCAGACAAAAACATTCAGTACTTC.

This chain connects TRBV6-5 to TRBJ2-7; 8 nucleotides agree with TRBD1. Trimming took 6 bases from V and 4 from J; bases not matched to a gene: 8. The CDR3 has 14 residues. CDR1 is MNHEY and CDR2 is SVGAGI in the germline V gene. The DNA of the CDR3 is TGTGCCAGCAGCCCAGGGGGCTCTGGTTACGAGCAGTACTTC. Translation: CASSPGGSGYEQYF.

The V and J genes are TRBV5-6 and TRBJ1-2; D remains ambiguous. The CDR3 contains 15 residues. Germline loops: CDR1 SGHDT, CDR2 YYEEEE. V was cut by 0 bases and J by 4 bases, with 13 bases left in between. As DNA, the CDR3 is TGTGCCAGCAGCTTGGGATATTGGGCCGGCTATGGCTACACCTTC. This encodes CASSLGYWAGYGYTF.

The CDR3, as DNA: TGTGCCAGCAGCTTAGTACACGGGGAGCTGTTTTTT. Its protein product is CASSLVHGELFF. The chain combines TRBV7-2 with TRBJ2-2; D is unclear. This CDR3 is 12 amino acids long. The ends were cut back, 1 base at V and 7 bases at J, with 4 bases in the middle. Germline loops: CDR1 SGHTA, CDR2 FQGNSA.

The CDR3: CATSGDSYGYTF. CDR3 DNA: TGTGCCACCAGTGGGGACAGCTATGGCTACACCTTC. The chain employs TRBV24-1 and TRBJ1-2; TRBD1 matches at 7 bases. Trimming at V came to 5 bases and at J to 4 bases, leaving 0 bases not matched to a gene. Germline CDR1 reads KGHDR; CDR2 reads SFDVKD. This CDR3 is 12 amino acids long.

The CDR3 sequence is CASRARRQANSPLHF. In DNA, the CDR3 is TGTGCCAGCAGGGCTCGGCGACAGGCTAATTCACCCCTCCACTTT. J is TRBJ1-6 and V is TRBV6-5; D perhaps matches TRBD1 (6 bases). The CDR3 has 15 amino acids. Germline CDR1 is MNHEY and CDR2 is SVGAGI. Trimming cost V 6 bases and J 6 bases, with 15 bases left between them.

The rearrangement joins TRBV3-1 (or the pseudogene TRBV3-2) to TRBJ2-7; TRBD2 matches at 12 bases. The CDR3 is 17 amino acids. V trimming: 3 bases; J trimming: 3 bases; junction bases outside the gene matches: 9. Germline V gives CDR1 LGHDT, CDR2 YNNKEL (reference sequence). The CDR3 nucleotides are TGTGCCAGCAGCCACAAGAAAGGACTAGCGGGGTACTACGAGCAGTACTTC. It is translated as CASSHKKGLAGYYEQYF.

This clone has more than one count but fewer than ten. V gene TRBV18 combines with J gene TRBJ2-2; TRBD2 is a possible D gene (5 bases). CDR1 is KGHSH, CDR2 LQKENI, per germline. The germline V and J ends were trimmed by 2 bases and 7 bases, with 5 bases remaining between them. This CDR3 has 12 residues. CDR3 loop: CASSPAGGELFF. In DNA form, the CDR3 reads TGTGCCAGCTCACCAGCGGGCGGGGAGCTGTTTTTT.

V gene TRBV6-5 combines with J gene TRBJ1-2; no clear D gene. This CDR3 region has 14 residues. The germline V and J ends were trimmed by 5 bases and 0 bases, with 10 bases remaining between them. In germline, CDR1 is MNHEY, CDR2 SVGAGI. The chain's CDR3 is CASSPTGANYGYTF. The CDR3 DNA reads as TGTGCCAGCAGTCCTACGGGAGCTAACTATGGCTACACCTTC.

The gene calls are TRBV2 and TRBJ1-3; D gene uncertain. Germline V gene sequence: CDR1 SNHLY, CDR2 FYNNEI. V was pared by 7 bases and J by 0 bases, with 10 bases between. The CDR3 is made up of 14 amino acids. The CDR3 protein is CASMRLSSGNTIYF. CDR3 DNA sequence: TGTGCCAGCATGAGACTAAGCTCTGGAAACACCATATATTTT.

The chain combines TRBV2 with TRBJ1-2; possible D gene TRBD1, 6 bases. The CDR3 runs to 14 residues. V lost 7 bases to trimming and J lost 4 bases, with 16 bases between them. The germline gives CDR1 SNHLY, CDR2 FYNNEI. This CDR3 is CASMKSTDSYGYTF. The CDR3 coding sequence is TGTGCCAGCATGAAGAGCACGGACAGCTATGGCTACACCTTC.

V gene TRBV6-5 combines with J gene TRBJ1-1; maybe TRBD1 (6 bases). The V gene lost 2 bases and the J gene lost 11 bases, with 9 bases spanning the gap. The CDR3 is 11 amino acids. Germline CDR1 and CDR2: MNHEY and SVGAGI. In DNA form, the CDR3 reads TGTGCCAGCAGTTACAGGGGGTCTGCTTTCTTT. Translation: CASSYRGSAFF.

This rearrangement joins TRBV5-4 to TRBJ1-6, with 8 bases matching TRBD1. V trimming: 0 bases; J trimming: 7 bases; junction bases outside the gene matches: 0. CDR1 and CDR2 (germline): SGHNT, YYREEE (reference sequence). This CDR3 is built from 14 residues. The CDR3 loop is CASSLGQGNSPLHF. CDR3 sequence (DNA): TGTGCCAGCAGCTTGGGACAGGGGAATTCACCCCTCCACTTT. Full variable domain (rest looked up from reference TRBV5-4 and TRBJ1-6): ETGVTQSPTHLIKTRGQQVTLRCSSQSGHNTVSWYQQALGQGPQFIFQYYREEENGRGNFPPRFSGLQFPNYSSELNVNALELDDSALYLCASSLGQGNSPLHFGNGTRLTVT.

This sequence joins TRBV5-1 and TRBJ2-6; maybe TRBD1 (6 bases). Looked up from germline, CDR1 is SGHRS and CDR2 is YFSETQ. This CDR3 comprises 17 residues. Trimming took off 2 bases at V and 0 bases at J, with 12 bases between the two ends. The CDR3 DNA is TGCGCCAGCAGCTTTGGACAGAGCCTCTCTGGGGCCAACGTCCTGACTTTC. It specifies CASSFGQSLSGANVLTF. The whole variable domain, remainder taken from reference TRBV5-1 and TRBJ2-6, is KAGVTQTPRYLIKTRGQQVTLSCSPISGHRSVSWYQQTPGQGLQFLFEYFSETQRNKGNFPGRFSGRQFSNSRSEMNVSTLELGDSALYLCASSFGQSLSGANVLTFGAGSRLTVL.

This chain uses TRBV5-6 with TRBJ2-7, with 8 bases aligning to TRBD2. The CDR3 totals 14 residues. The V gene end was trimmed by 0 bases and the J gene end by 3 bases; junction bases not matched to a gene: 2. Per germline, CDR1 SGHDT and CDR2 YYEEEE. The CDR3 sequence is CASSLGLAIYEQYF. The DNA of the CDR3 is TGTGCCAGCAGCTTGGGACTAGCGATCTACGAGCAGTACTTC.

J is TRBJ2-7 and V is TRBV6-5, with D unresolved. Trimming took 8 bases from V and 0 from J, leaving 8 bases between them. The CDR3 runs to 12 residues. The germline CDR1 and CDR2 sequences are MNHEY and SVGAGI. The CDR3 spells CASSGDSYEQYF. The DNA of the CDR3 is TGTGCCAGCTCCGGAGACTCCTACGAGCAGTACTTC.

The chain joins TRBV11-2 to TRBJ1-4; D is uncertain. V shed 0 bases and J shed 0 bases, with 8 bases lying between them. The CDR3 has 16 amino acids. Germline loops: CDR1 SGHAT, CDR2 FQNNGV. The CDR3, as DNA: TGTGCCAGCAGCTTAGACGGGTGGTCAACTAATGAAAAACTGTTTTTT. It is translated as CASSLDGWSTNEKLFF.

The V and J genes are TRBV11-2 and TRBJ1-2; D perhaps matches TRBD1 (6 bases). The CDR3 loop spans 15 amino acids. Per germline, CDR1 SGHAT and CDR2 FQNNGV. V lost 5 bases to trimming and J lost 8 bases, with 21 bases between them. CDR3 region: CASSASTGMGKGYTF. CDR3 bases: TGTGCCAGCAGCGCGTCAACAGGGATGGGTAAAGGCTACACCTTC.

The chain uses TRBV6-5 and TRBJ2-1; 7 nucleotides agree with TRBD2. CDR1 is MNHEY, CDR2 SVGAGI, per germline. This CDR3 is 15 amino acids long. Trimming at V came to 6 bases and at J to 8 bases, leaving 13 bases not matched to a gene. The DNA for the CDR3 is TGTGCCAGCAGAGACGCCATGACAGCGGGATATGAGCAGTTCTTC. This encodes CASRDAMTAGYEQFF.

The chain employs TRBV2 and TRBJ1-2, with TRBD1 matching over 8 bases. CDR3 length: 13 residues. V lost 6 bases, J lost 6 bases, and 6 bases stayed unmatched. Germline V gene data show CDR1 as SNHLY and CDR2 as FYNNEI. CDR3: CASRKQGGHGYTF. The CDR3, as DNA: TGTGCCAGCAGGAAACAGGGGGGGCATGGCTACACCTTC.